This TCR beta chain was obtained from a study of T cells in Graves' hyperthyroidism and ophthalmopathy. Based on clinical symptoms, serum thyroxine and TRAb, thyroid ultrasound and orbital computed tomography, diagnoses were reached. Germline CDR1 reads SGHVS; CDR2 reads FQNEAQ. V lost 0 bases, J lost 5 bases, and 26 bases lay in between. This CDR3 is built from 19 residues. Points from the study as a whole: Ophthalmopathy was separated from stable hyperthyroidism by a 13 V-J model. The majority of expanded thyroid clonotypes above 0.001 also appeared in blood. Ophthalmopathy, as predicted by the model, came a median about six months after the prediction.

Remarks on this clonotype: Its antigen remains unidentified.

RNA transcripts were the template for amplifying TCR beta CDR3 regions. The HTBI set primed first-round TCR CDR3 RT-PCR. TCRdb re-analysed the multiplex PCR reads in MiXCR, keeping a single row per CDR3 protein. The sample consists of roughly 170,000 distinct CDR3 sequences, 17% of them appearing once. V gene TRBV7-8 combines with J gene TRBJ2-7; D is possibly TRBD1 (5 bases). The specimen sequenced was blood. This sequence was found in a woman aged 45-65 years with Graves' hyperthyroidism. CDR3 in DNA: TGTGCCAGCAGCTTAGCGGAGCAGGGTTTCAAGGTGATTCCCCACGAGCAGTACTTC. This encodes CASSLAEQGFKVIPHEQYF. Variable domain in full (rest from reference TRBV7-8 and TRBJ2-7): GAGVSQSPRYKVAKRGQDVALRCDPISGHVSLFWYQQALGQGPEFLTYFQNEAQLDKSGLPSDRFFAERPEGSVSTLKIQRTQQEDSAVYLCASSLAEQGFKVIPHEQYFGPGTRLTVT.